The 12 T cell receptor beta chains given below trace back to one sample, sequenced in a study of blood T cell repertoires in COVID-19. The protocol was immunoSEQ multiplex PCR, while the TCRdb copy is restricted to in-frame clones and leaves out a portion. The sample has tens of thousands of clones; about four fifths are singletons. Specimen: peripheral blood. Receptor source: a human donor with acute or convalescent COVID-19. The donor label of this sample is uncertain.

V usage is TRBV27 and J usage is TRBJ2-6, with D maybe TRBD2 (6 bases). CDR1 MNHEY and CDR2 SMNVEV come from the germline V gene (reference sequence). The CDR3 totals 16 residues. Trimming cost V 4 bases and J 3 bases, with 13 bases left between them. The CDR3 nucleotides read TGTGCCAGCAGTTGGGCCCAGGGAGGTGGGGCCAACGTCCTGACTTTC. Protein product: CASSWAQGGGANVLTF.

The J gene is TRBJ1-1, the V gene TRBV7-2, with D maybe TRBD1 (5 bases). CDR1 and CDR2 (germline): SGHTA, FQGNSA. The CDR3 totals 14 residues. V dropped 2 bases and J dropped 1 base, with 8 bases sitting between them. CDR3 DNA: TGTGCCAGCAGCTTAACAGGACAGAACACTGAAGCTTTCTTT. This sequence encodes CASSLTGQNTEAFF.

V gene TRBV3-1 (or the pseudogene TRBV3-2) combines with J gene TRBJ1-1, with D possibly matching TRBD1 (5 bases). Trimming pared 6 bases from V and 4 bases from J, leaving 12 bases between. Germline V lookup: CDR1 LGHDT, CDR2 YNNKEL (reference sequence). The CDR3 is 13 amino acids. As DNA, the CDR3 is TGTGCCAGCAGTGCGGGGGGGGGCACTGAAGCTTTCTTT. It is translated as CASSAGGGTEAFF.

The rearrangement links TRBV6-1 to TRBJ2-1; 12 bases are shared with TRBD2. Germline V gene data show CDR1 as MNHNS and CDR2 as SASEGT. V gave up 8 bases and J gave up 7 bases; unmatched junction bases: 6. There are 14 residues in the CDR3. This CDR3 reads CASSGTSGPNEQFF. The CDR3 DNA sequence: TGTGCCAGCTCCGGGACTAGCGGGCCTAATGAGCAGTTCTTC.

This chain joins TRBV7-3 and TRBJ2-1, with 10 bases lining up with TRBD2. CDR3 length: 14 amino acids. Looked up from germline, CDR1 is SGHTA and CDR2 is FQGTGA. J lost 4 bases, V lost 4 bases, and 1 base had no gene match. The CDR3 bases are TGTGCCAGCAGCTCAGCGGGGGGGTACAATGAGCAGTTCTTC. Translating gives CASSSAGGYNEQFF.

This chain links TRBV12-3 or TRBV12-4 with TRBJ1-2; weak D call: TRBD1 (5 bases). This CDR3 has 11 residues. V lost 6 bases and J lost 7, with 9 bases in between. CDR3 sequence: CASSSRAGYTF. CDR3 bases: TGTGCCAGCAGCAGCAGGGCTGGCTACACCTTC.

This clone occurred a few times. V is TRBV14 and J is TRBJ2-7; 9 positions agree with TRBD2. CDR3 length: 17 amino acids. Germline assignment: CDR1 SGHDN and CDR2 FVKESK. V lost 4 bases to trimming and J lost 0 bases; unmatched junction nucleotides: 10. CDR3 coding DNA: TGTGCCAGCAGCCGTGGACTAGCGTTTAGGGGCTCCTACGAGCAGTACTTC. Protein sequence: CASSRGLAFRGSYEQYF.

The V and J genes are TRBV28 and TRBJ2-7; the D gene is possibly TRBD2 (5 bases). The CDR3 is 14 amino acids. The ends were cut back, 8 bases at V and 6 bases at J, with 20 bases in the middle. Germline assignment: CDR1 MDHEN and CDR2 SYDVKM. CDR3 in amino acids: CASHREEVAREQYF. The CDR3 coding sequence is TGTGCCAGCCATCGTGAGGAGGTGGCTCGCGAGCAGTACTTC.

The chain employs TRBV28 and TRBJ2-1; D is perhaps TRBD2 (5 bases). The CDR3 sequence is 15 residues long. The V end lost 4 bases, the J end lost 9 bases, and 19 bases lay between the germline ends. Germline CDR1 and CDR2: MDHEN and SYDVKM. The CDR3 here is CASSSGGRQLGEQFF. The CDR3 DNA reads as TGTGCCAGCAGTTCAGGAGGACGTCAATTAGGTGAGCAGTTCTTC.

The chain is built from TRBV5-1 and TRBJ2-1; 9 nucleotides agree with TRBD2. After removal of 0 bases from V and 2 bases from J, the junction contained 0 bases not matched to a gene. The CDR3 is 15 amino acids. Germline CDR1 is SGHRS and CDR2 is YFSETQ. CDR3 sequence: CASSLASGTYNEQFF. The CDR3 nucleotides read TGCGCCAGCAGCTTGGCTAGCGGGACCTACAATGAGCAGTTCTTC.

This chain connects TRBV11-2 to TRBJ2-4; TRBD1 is a possible D gene (6 bases). V lost 0 bases, J lost 9 bases, and 6 bases lay in between. Germline CDR1 SGHAT, CDR2 FQNNGV. The CDR3 is made up of 12 amino acids. The CDR3 region is CASSLEDSIQYF. Here the CDR3 DNA reads TGTGCCAGCAGCTTAGAGGACAGCATTCAGTACTTC.

V and J are TRBV5-1 and TRBJ2-7, with D tentatively TRBD2 (6 bases). This CDR3 contains 15 residues. CDR1 and CDR2 (germline): SGHRS, YFSETQ. Trimming took off 6 bases at V and 5 bases at J, with 21 bases between the two ends. The CDR3 spells CASKEVGGPLDEQYF. The CDR3 nucleotides are TGCGCCAGCAAGGAAGTCGGAGGGCCGCTAGACGAGCAGTACTTC.